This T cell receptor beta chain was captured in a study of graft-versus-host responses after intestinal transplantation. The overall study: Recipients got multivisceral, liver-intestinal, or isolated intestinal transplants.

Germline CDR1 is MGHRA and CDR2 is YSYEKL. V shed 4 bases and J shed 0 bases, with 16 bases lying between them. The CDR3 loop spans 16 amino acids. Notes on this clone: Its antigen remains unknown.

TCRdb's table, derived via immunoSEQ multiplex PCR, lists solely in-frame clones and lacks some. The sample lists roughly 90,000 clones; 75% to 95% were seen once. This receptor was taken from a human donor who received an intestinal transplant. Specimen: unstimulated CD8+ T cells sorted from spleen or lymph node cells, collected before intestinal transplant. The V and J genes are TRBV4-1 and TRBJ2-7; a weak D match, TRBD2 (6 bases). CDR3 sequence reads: CASSPQALDYSYEQYF. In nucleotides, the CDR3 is TGCGCCAGCAGCCCCCAGGCGCTGGACTACTCCTACGAGCAGTACTTC.